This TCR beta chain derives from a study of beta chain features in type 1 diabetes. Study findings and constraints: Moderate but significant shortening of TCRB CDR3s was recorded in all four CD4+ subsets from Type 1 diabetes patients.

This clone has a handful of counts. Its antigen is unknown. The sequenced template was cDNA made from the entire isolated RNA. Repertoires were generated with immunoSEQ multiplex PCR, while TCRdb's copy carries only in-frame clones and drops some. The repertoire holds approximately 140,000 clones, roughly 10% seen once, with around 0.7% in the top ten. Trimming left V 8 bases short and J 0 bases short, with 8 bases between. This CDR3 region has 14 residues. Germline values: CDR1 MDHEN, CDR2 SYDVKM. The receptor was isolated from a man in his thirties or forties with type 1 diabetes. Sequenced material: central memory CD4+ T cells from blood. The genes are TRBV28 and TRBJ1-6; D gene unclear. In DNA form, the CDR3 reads TGTGCCAGCCGGGGAGACTCCTATAATTCACCCCTCCACTTT. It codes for CASRGDSYNSPLHF.